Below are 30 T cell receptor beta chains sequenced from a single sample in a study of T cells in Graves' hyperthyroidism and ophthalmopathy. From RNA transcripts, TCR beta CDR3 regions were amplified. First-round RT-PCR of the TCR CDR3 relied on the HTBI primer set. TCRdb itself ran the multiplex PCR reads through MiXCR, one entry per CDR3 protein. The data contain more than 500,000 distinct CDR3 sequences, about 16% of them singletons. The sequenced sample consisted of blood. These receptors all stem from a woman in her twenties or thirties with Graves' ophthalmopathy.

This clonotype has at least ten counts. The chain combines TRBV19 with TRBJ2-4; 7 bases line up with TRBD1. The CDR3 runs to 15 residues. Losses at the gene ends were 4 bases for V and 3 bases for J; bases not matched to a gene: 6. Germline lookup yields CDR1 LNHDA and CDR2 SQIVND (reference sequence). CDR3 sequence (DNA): TGTGCCAGTAGTAAAACAGGGGATGTCAAAAACATTCAGTACTTC. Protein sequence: CASSKTGDVKNIQYF.

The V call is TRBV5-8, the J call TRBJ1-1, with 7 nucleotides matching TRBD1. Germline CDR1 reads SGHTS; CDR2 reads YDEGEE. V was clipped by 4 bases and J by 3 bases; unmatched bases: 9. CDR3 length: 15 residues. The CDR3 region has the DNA TGTGCCAGCAGCGCCTTGGGACAGCTCGACACTGAAGCTTTCTTT. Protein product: CASSALGQLDTEAFF. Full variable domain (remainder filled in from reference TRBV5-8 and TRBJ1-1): EAGVTQSPTHLIKTRGQQATLRCSPISGHTSVYWYQQALGLGLQFLLWYDEGEERNRGNFPPRFSGRQFPNYSSELNVNALELEDSALYLCASSALGQLDTEAFFGQGTRLTVV.

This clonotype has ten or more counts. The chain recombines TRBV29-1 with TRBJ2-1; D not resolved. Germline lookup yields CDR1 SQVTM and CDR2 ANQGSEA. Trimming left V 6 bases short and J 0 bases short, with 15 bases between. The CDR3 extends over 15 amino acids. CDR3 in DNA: TGCAGCGTACCCCTCGCTCTCGCCTCCTACAATGAGCAGTTCTTC. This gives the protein CSVPLALASYNEQFF.

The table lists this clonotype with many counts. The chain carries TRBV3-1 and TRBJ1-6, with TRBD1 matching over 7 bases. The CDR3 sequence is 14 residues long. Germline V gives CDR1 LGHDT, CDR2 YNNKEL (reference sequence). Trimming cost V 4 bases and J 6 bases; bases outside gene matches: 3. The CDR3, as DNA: TGTGCCAGCAGCCCGGGACAGTCTAATTCACCCCTCCACTTT. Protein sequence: CASSPGQSNSPLHF.

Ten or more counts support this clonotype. The CDR3: CASRSFAGSLPLHF. CDR3 bases: TGTGCCAGCAGATCCTTTGCAGGGTCTCTGCCCCTCCACTTT. The chain employs TRBV28 and TRBJ1-6, with TRBD1 as a possible D gene (5 bases). The CDR3 contains 14 residues. V dropped 6 bases and J dropped 13 bases, with 19 bases sitting between them. The germline CDR1 and CDR2 sequences are MDHEN and SYDVKM.

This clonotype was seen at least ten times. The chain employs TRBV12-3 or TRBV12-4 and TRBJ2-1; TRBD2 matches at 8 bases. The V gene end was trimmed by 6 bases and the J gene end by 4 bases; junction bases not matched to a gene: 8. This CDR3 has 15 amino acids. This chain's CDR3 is CASSPRSSGYNEQFF. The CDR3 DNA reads TGTGCCAGCAGCCCCCGATCTAGCGGGTACAATGAGCAGTTCTTC.

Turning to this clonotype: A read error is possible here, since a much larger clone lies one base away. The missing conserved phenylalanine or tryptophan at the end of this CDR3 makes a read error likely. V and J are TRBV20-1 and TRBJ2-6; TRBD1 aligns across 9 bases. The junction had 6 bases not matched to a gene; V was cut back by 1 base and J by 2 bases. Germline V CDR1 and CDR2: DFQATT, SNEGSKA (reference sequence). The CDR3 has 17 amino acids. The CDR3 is CSARGLGQGTGANVLTS. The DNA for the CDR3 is TGCAGTGCTAGAGGTCTTGGACAGGGGACTGGGGCCAACGTCCTGACTTCC.

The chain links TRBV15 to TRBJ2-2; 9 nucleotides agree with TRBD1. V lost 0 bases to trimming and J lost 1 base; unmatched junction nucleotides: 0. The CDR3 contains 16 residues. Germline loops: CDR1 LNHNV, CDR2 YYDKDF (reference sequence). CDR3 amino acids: CATSREDRGNTGELFF. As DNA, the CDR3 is TGTGCCACCAGCAGAGAGGACAGGGGGAACACCGGGGAGCTGTTTTTT.

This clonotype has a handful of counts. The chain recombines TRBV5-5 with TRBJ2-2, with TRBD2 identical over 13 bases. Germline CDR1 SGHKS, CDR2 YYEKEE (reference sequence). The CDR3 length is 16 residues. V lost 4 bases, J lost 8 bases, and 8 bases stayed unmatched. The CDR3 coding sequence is TGTGCCAGCAGCCTCGGGACTAGCGGGACCCGAGGGGAGCTGTTTTTT. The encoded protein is CASSLGTSGTRGELFF.

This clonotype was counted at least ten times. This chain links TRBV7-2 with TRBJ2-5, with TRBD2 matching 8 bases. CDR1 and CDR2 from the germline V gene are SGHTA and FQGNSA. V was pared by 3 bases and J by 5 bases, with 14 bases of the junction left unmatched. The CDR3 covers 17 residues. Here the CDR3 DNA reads TGTGCCAGCAGCTTGGCCGGGGCGGGAGGAGGGGCGGAGACCCAGTACTTC. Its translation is CASSLAGAGGGAETQYF.

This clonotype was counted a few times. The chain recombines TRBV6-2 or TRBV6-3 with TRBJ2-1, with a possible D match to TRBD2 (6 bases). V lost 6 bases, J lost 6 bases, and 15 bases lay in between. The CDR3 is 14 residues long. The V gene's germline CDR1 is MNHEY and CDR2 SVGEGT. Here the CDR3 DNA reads TGTGCCAGCAGCGAGCGGGCCTCCAGCAATGAGCAGTTCTTC. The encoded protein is CASSERASSNEQFF.

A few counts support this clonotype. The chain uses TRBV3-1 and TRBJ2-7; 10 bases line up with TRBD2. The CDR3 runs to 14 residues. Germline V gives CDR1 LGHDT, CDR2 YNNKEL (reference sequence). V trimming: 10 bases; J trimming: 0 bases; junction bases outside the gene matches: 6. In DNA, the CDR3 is TGTGCCACCACTAGCGGGACGAGCTCCTACGAGCAGTACTTC. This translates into CATTSGTSSYEQYF.

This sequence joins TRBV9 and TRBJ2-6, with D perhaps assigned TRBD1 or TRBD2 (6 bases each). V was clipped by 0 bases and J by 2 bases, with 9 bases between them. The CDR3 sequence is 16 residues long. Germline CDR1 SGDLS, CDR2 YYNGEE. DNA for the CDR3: TGTGCCAGCAGCGTAGACAGGGAGGCTGGGGCCAACGTCCTGACTTTC. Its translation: CASSVDREAGANVLTF. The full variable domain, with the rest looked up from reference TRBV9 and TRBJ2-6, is DSGVTQTPKHLITATGQRVTLRCSPRSGDLSVYWYQQSLDQGLQFLIQYYNGEERAKGNILERFSAQQFPDLHSELNLSSLELGDSALYFCASSVDREAGANVLTFGAGSRLTVL.

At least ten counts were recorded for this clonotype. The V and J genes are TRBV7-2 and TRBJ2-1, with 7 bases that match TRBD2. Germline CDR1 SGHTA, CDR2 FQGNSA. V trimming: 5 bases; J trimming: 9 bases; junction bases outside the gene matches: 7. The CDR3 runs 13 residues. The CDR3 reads CASSKLSGTEQFF. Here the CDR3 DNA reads TGTGCCAGCAGCAAACTGAGCGGGACTGAGCAGTTCTTC. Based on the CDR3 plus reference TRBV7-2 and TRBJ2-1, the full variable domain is GAGVSQSPSNKVTEKGKDVELRCDPISGHTALYWYRQSLGQGLEFLIYFQGNSAPDKSGLPSDRFSAERTGGSVSTLTIQRTQQEDSAVYLCASSKLSGTEQFFGPGTRLTVL.

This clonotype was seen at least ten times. CDR3 loop: CSARAARLPSGNEQFF. The DNA for the CDR3 is TGCAGTGCTAGAGCGGCGCGCTTACCGTCGGGCAATGAGCAGTTCTTC. The J gene is TRBJ2-1, the V gene TRBV20-1; D is ambiguous. The V end lost 1 base, the J end lost 6 bases, and 19 bases lay between the germline ends. Looked up from germline, CDR1 is DFQATT and CDR2 is SNEGSKA (reference sequence). This CDR3 region has 16 residues.

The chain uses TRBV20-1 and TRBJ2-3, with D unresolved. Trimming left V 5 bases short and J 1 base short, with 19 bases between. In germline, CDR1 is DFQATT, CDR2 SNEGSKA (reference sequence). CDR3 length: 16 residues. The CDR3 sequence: CSAASVASWGTDTQYF. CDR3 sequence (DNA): TGCAGTGCTGCCTCCGTGGCCAGCTGGGGCACAGATACGCAGTATTTT.

Written as DNA, the CDR3 is TGTGCCATCAGTGAGTTGGCGGGGACAGATACGCAGTATTTT. As protein: CAISELAGTDTQYF. The chain couples TRBV10-3 to TRBJ2-3; weak D call: TRBD2 (6 bases). The CDR3 consists of 14 residues. V lost 1 base to trimming and J lost 3 bases, with 8 bases between them. Germline-derived CDR1 and CDR2 are ENHRY and SYGVKD.

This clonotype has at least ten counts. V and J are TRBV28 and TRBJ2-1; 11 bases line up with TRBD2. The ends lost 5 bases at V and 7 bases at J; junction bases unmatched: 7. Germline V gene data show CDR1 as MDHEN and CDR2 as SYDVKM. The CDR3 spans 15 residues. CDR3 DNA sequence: TGTGCCAGCAGTCCCGGGACTAGCGGCCTAAATGAGCAGTTCTTC. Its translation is CASSPGTSGLNEQFF.

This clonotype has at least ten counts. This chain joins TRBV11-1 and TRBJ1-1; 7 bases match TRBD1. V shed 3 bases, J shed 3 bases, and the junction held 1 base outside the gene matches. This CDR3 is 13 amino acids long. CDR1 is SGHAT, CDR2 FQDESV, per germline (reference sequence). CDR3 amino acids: CASSFDRDTEAFF. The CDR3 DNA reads TGTGCCAGCAGCTTCGACAGGGACACTGAAGCTTTCTTT.

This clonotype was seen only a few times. CDR3 DNA: TGTGCCATCAGTGCTGGGGGCCCCGGTCAAGGCTATGGCTACACCTTC. Its protein product is CAISAGGPGQGYGYTF. The chain uses TRBV10-3 and TRBJ1-2; tentatively, D is TRBD1 (6 bases). The CDR3 is 16 residues long. Per the germline V gene, CDR1 is ENHRY and CDR2 is SYGVKD. Trimming pared 4 bases from V and 4 bases from J, leaving 19 bases between.

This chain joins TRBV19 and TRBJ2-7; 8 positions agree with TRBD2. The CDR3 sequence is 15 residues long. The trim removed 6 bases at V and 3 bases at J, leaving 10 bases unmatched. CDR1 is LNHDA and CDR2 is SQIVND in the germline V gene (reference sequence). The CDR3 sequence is CASSRKRTSFYEQYF. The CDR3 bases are TGTGCCAGTAGCAGGAAGCGGACTAGCTTCTACGAGCAGTACTTC.

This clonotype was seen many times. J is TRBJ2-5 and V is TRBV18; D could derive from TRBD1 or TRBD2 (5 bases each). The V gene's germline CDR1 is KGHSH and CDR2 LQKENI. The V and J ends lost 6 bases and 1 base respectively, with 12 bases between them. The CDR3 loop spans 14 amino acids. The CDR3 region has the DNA TGTGCCAGCTCGACCCTTGGGGGCCAAGAGACCCAGTACTTC. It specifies CASSTLGGQETQYF.

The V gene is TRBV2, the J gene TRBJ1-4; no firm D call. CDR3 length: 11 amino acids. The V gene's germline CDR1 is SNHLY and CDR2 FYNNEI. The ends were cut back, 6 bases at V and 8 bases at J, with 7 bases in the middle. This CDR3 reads CASRGLEKLFF. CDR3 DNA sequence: TGTGCCAGCAGAGGCCTGGAAAAACTGTTTTTT.

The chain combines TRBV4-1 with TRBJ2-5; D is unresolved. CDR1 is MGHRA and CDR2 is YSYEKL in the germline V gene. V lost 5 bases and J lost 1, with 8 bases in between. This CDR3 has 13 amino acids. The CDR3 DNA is TGCGCCAGCAGCAAGGGATTCCAAGAGACCCAGTACTTC. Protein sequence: CASSKGFQETQYF.

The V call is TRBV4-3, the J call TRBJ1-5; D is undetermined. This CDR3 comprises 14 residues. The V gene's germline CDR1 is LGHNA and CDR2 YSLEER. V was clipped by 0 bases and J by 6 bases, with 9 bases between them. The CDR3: CASSQDDTRQPQHF. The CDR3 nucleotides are TGCGCCAGCAGCCAAGATGATACGCGTCAGCCCCAGCATTTT.

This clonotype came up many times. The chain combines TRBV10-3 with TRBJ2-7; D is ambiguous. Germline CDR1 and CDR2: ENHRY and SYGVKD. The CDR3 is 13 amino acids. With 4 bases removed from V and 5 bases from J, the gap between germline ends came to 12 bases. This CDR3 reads CAISGIGINEQYF. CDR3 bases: TGTGCCATCAGTGGGATAGGAATCAACGAGCAGTACTTC.

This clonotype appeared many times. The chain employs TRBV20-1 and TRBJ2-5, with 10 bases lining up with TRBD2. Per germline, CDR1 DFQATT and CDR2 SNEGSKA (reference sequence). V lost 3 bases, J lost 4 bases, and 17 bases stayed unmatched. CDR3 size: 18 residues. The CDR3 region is CSASLPLAGVGDRETQYF. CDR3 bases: TGCAGTGCTAGCCTCCCGCTAGCGGGAGTAGGTGATCGAGAGACCCAGTACTTC.

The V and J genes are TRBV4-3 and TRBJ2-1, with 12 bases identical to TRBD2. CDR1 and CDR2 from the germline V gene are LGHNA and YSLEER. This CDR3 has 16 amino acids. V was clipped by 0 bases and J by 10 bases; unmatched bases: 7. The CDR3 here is CASSQDRMTSGGEQFF. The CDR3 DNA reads TGCGCCAGCAGCCAAGATCGAATGACTAGCGGGGGCGAGCAGTTCTTC.

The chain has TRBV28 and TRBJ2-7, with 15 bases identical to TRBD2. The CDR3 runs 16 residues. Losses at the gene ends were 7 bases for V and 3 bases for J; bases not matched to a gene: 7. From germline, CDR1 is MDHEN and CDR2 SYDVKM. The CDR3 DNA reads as TGTGCCAGCACCTTAGGGGGACTAGCGGGAGGCTACGAGCAGTACTTC. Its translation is CASTLGGLAGGYEQYF.

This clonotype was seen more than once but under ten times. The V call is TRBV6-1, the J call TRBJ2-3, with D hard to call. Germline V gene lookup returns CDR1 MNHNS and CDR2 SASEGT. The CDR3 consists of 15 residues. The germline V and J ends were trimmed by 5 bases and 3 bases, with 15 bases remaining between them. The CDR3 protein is CASSLTYPATDTQYF. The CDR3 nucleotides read TGTGCCAGCAGTTTGACATACCCGGCTACAGATACGCAGTATTTT.